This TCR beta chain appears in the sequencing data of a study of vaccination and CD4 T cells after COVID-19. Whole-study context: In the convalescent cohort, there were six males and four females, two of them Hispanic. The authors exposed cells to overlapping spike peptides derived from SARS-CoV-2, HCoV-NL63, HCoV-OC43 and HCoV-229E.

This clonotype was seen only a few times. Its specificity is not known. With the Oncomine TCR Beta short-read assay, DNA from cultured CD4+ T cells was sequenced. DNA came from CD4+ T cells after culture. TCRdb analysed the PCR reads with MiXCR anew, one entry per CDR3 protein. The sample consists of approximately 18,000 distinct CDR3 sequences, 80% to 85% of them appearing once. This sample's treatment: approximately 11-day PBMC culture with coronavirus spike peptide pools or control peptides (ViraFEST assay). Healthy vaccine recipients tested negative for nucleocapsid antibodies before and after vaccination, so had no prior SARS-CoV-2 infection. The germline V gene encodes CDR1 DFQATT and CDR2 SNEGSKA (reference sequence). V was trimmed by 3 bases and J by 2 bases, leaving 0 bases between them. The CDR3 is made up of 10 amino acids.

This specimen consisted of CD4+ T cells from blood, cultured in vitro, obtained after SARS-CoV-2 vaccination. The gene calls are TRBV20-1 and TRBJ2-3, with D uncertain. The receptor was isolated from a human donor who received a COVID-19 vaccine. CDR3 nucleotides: TGCAGTGCTAGCACAGATACGCAGTATTTT. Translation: CSASTDTQYF.